This TCR beta chain was recovered during a study of shared clonotypes between healthy human individuals. The naive CD8 subset, CD45RO-negative cells positively selected for CCR7, excluded terminally differentiated effector memory CD45RA+ cells. The table lists this clone with a few counts. The antigen is unknown. Trimming shortened V by 0 bases and J by 2 bases, and 4 bases separated the two germline ends. CDR1 is SGHDN and CDR2 is FVKESK in the germline V gene. This CDR3 region has 13 residues. Produced via immunoSEQ multiplex PCR; TCRdb's table is partial and in-frame only. The profile shows about 2 million clones, about 95% of them singletons. Study findings and constraints: Some clonotypes were shared by all four sorted-subset donors, while others were not shared. The non-shared ones had lower generation probabilities than the shared ones. The study found about 5% of naive CD4 clonotypes shared across several donors.

Material for sequencing was naive CD8+ T cells sorted from blood. The sequence derives from a man younger than 35 in good health. The chain is built from TRBV14 and TRBJ1-2; D call uncertain. The CDR3 spells CASSQERNYGYTF. For the CDR3, the DNA is TGTGCCAGCAGCCAAGAGCGAAACTATGGCTACACCTTC.